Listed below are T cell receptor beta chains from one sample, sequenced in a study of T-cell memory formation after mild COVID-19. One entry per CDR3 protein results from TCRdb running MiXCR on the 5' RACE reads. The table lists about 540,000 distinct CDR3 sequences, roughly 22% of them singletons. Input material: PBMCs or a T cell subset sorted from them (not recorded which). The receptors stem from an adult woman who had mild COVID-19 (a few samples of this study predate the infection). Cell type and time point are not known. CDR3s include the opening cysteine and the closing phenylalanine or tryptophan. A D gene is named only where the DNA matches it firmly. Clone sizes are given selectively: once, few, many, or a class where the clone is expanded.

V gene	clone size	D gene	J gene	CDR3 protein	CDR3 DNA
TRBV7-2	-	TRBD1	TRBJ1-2	CASSLDRGRGGYTF	TGTGCCAGCAGCTTAGACAGGGGGCGAGGGGGCTACACCTTC
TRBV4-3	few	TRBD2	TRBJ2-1	CASSHRGLAGGVYNEQFF	TGCGCCAGCAGCCACCGAGGACTAGCGGGAGGGGTCTACAATGAGCAGTTCTTC
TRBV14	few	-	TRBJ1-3	CASSPRDFGNTIYF	TGTGCCAGCAGCCCCCGGGACTTCGGAAACACCATATATTTT
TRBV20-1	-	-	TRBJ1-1	CSARDPRAILEAFF	TGCAGTGCTAGAGACCCCCGGGCCATACTTGAAGCTTTCTTT
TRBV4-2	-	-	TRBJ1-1	CASSQDPTGGTEAFF	TGTGCCAGCAGCCAAGATCCCACTGGTGGTACTGAAGCTTTCTTT
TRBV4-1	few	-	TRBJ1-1	CASSQVGNTEAFF	TGTGCCAGCAGCCAAGTTGGGAACACTGAAGCTTTCTTT
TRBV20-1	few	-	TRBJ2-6	CSARARGASGANVLTF	TGCAGTGCTAGAGCGAGGGGCGCCTCTGGGGCCAACGTCCTGACTTTC
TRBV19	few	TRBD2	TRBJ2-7	CASRPGLASYEQYF	TGTGCCAGTAGACCGGGACTAGCGAGTTACGAGCAGTACTTC
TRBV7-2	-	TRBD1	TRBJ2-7	CASIERTGNDYEQYF	TGTGCCAGCATTGAAAGGACAGGGAACGACTACGAGCAGTACTTC
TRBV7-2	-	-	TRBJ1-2	CASYGPDGYTF	TGTGCCAGCTACGGGCCGGATGGCTACACCTTC
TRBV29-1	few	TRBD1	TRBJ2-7	CSARTGGTYEQYF	TGCAGCGCCCGGACAGGGGGGACTTACGAGCAGTACTTC
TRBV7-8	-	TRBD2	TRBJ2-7	CASSSGTSGYYEQYF	TGTGCCAGCAGCTCCGGGACTAGCGGGTACTACGAGCAGTACTTC
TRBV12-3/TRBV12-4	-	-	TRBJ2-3	CASSQPGQGFTDTQYF	TGTGCCAGCAGCCAACCCGGCCAGGGGTTCACAGATACGCAGTATTTT
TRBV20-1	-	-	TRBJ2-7	CSARPTGAGSYEQYF	TGCAGTGCTAGACCTACGGGAGCCGGATCCTACGAGCAGTACTTC
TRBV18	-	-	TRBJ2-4	CASSPSEAVMAKNIQYF	TGTGCCAGCTCACCTTCAGAAGCGGTTATGGCAAAAAACATTCAGTACTTC
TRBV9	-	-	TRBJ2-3	CASSVEEDTDTQYF	TGTGCCAGCAGCGTAGAAGAAGACACAGATACGCAGTATTTT
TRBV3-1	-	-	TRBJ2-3	CASSPLAGADTQYF	TGTGCCAGCAGCCCTCTCGCAGGGGCCGATACGCAGTATTTT
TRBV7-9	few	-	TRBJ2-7	CASSLGPAGEQYF	TGTGCCAGCAGCTTAGGCCCGGCAGGCGAGCAGTACTTC
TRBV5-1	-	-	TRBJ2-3	CASSLGGKSDTQYF	TGCGCCAGCAGCTTGGGGGGGAAGTCGGATACGCAGTATTTT
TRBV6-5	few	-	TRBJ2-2	CASSYQGGLTGELFF	TGTGCCAGCAGTTACCAAGGGGGGCTCACCGGGGAGCTGTTTTTT
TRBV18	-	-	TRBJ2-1	CASSPRNSGSNEQFF	TGTGCCAGCTCACCACGTAATTCGGGGAGCAATGAGCAGTTCTTC
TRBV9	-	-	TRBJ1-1	CASSGGTGYMNTEAFF	TGTGCCAGCAGCGGCGGTACAGGCTACATGAACACTGAAGCTTTCTTT
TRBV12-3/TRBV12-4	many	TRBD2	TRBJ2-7	CASSPIAGSSYEQYF	TGTGCCAGCAGTCCCATAGCGGGGAGCTCCTACGAGCAGTACTTC
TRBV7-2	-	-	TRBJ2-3	CASSSIFGAWGTDTQYF	TGTGCCAGCAGCTCCATATTCGGGGCTTGGGGCACAGATACGCAGTATTTT
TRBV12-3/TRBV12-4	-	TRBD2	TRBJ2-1	CASSWREGNEQFF	TGTGCCAGCAGTTGGAGGGAGGGCAATGAGCAGTTCTTC
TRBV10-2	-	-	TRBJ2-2	CASRPSGQNTGELFF	TGCGCCAGCAGGCCTTCGGGACAGAACACCGGGGAGCTGTTTTTT
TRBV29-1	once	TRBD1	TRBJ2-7	CSIRQGASYEQYF	TGCAGCATCCGACAGGGGGCTTCTTACGAGCAGTACTTC
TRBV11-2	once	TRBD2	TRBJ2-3	CASSILSGGSTDTQYF	TGTGCCAGCAGCATCCTTAGCGGGGGGAGCACAGATACGCAGTATTTT
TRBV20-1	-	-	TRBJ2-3	CSLSWGTDTQYF	TGCAGTCTCTCCTGGGGCACAGATACGCAGTATTTT
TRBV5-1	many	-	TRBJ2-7	CASSLNSGAYEQYF	TGCGCCAGCAGCTTGAATAGTGGGGCCTACGAGCAGTACTTC
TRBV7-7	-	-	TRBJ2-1	CASSLSGRYNEQFF	TGTGCCAGCAGCTTAAGCGGGCGCTACAATGAGCAGTTCTTC
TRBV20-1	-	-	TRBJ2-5	CSAREPFSSTQYF	TGCAGTGCTAGAGAGCCATTTAGTTCGACCCAGTACTTC
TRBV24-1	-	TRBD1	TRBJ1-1	CATSDQTGAEAFF	TGTGCCACCAGTGACCAGACAGGGGCTGAAGCTTTCTTT
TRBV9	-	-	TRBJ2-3	CASSVGGYLTDTQYF	TGTGCCAGCAGCGTAGGAGGGTACCTCACAGATACGCAGTATTTT
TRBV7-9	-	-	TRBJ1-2	CASTPRVGDGYTF	TGTGCCAGCACCCCGCGCGTGGGGGATGGCTACACCTTC
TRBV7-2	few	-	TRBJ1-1	CASSLAQANTEAFF	TGTGCCAGCAGCTTAGCACAGGCTAACACTGAAGCTTTCTTT
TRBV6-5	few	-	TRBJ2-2	CASSYTLGGNTGELFF	TGTGCCAGCAGTTACACCTTGGGGGGGAACACCGGGGAGCTGTTTTTT
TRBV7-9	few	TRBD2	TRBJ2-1	CASERGGEYNEQFF	TGTGCCAGCGAGCGCGGGGGGGAGTACAATGAGCAGTTCTTC
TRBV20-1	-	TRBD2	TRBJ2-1	CSAKPFSGGRINEQFF	TGCAGTGCTAAGCCCTTTAGCGGGGGGAGAATCAATGAGCAGTTCTTC
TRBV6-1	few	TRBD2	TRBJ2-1	CASSVPGLAVLAYNEQFF	TGTGCCAGCAGTGTACCGGGACTAGCGGTCCTTGCCTACAATGAGCAGTTCTTC
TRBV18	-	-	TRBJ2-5	CASSHPTSRSETQYF	TGTGCCAGCTCACACCCCACGAGCCGGTCAGAGACCCAGTACTTC
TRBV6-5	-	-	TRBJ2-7	CASSPDPGQAYEQYF	TGTGCCAGCAGCCCCGACCCGGGACAAGCCTACGAGCAGTACTTC
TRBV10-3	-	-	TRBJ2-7	CAISERGAYEQYF	TGTGCCATCAGTGAGCGAGGAGCCTACGAGCAGTACTTC
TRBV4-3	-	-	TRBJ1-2	CASSQDWTEATGGYTF	TGCGCCAGCAGCCAAGATTGGACAGAGGCGACGGGAGGCTACACCTTC
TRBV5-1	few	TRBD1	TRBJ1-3	CASSPAGQSSSGNTIYF	TGCGCCAGCAGCCCCGCGGGACAGTCATCTTCTGGAAACACCATATATTTT
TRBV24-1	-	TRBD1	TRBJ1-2	CATSVGTGGGYTF	TGTGCCACCAGTGTCGGGACAGGGGGCGGCTACACCTTC
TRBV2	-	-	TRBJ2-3	CAERGGPSTDTQYF	TGTGCAGAAAGGGGGGGGCCGAGCACAGATACGCAGTATTTT
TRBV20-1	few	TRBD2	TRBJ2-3	CSAAGGTYYSTDTQYF	TGCAGTGCCGCCGGGGGGACTTATTATAGCACAGATACGCAGTATTTT
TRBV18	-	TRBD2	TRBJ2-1	CASSPQREVYNEQFF	TGTGCCAGCTCACCACAGCGGGAGGTCTACAATGAGCAGTTCTTC
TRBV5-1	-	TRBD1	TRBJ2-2	CASSRQGHLANTGELFF	TGCGCCAGCAGCCGACAGGGGCACCTAGCGAACACCGGGGAGCTGTTTTTT